Listed below are T cell receptor beta chains from one sample, sequenced in a study of blood T cell repertoires in COVID-19. Data came from immunoSEQ multiplex PCR; TCRdb stores just in-frame clones and leaves some out. The data contain around 180,000 clones, less than 85% of them seen just once; the ten biggest clones take up about 10%. Material: peripheral blood. The source of these receptors is a woman older than 75 with active or convalescent COVID-19. CDR3s include the opening cysteine and the closing phenylalanine or tryptophan. A D gene is named only where the DNA matches it firmly. Clone size appears in some rows only: once, few, many, or a class for an expanded clone.

d_call: -
v_call: TRBV15
j_call: TRBJ2-2
clone_size: medium-sized
cdr3_aa: CATSRSRETGELFF
cdr3_nt: TGTGCCACCAGCAGGTCCAGGGAAACCGGGGAGCTGTTTTTT

d_call: TRBD1
v_call: TRBV27
j_call: TRBJ1-1
clone_size: -
cdr3_aa: CASISLGDRENTEAFF
cdr3_nt: TGTGCCAGCATTTCATTAGGGGACAGGGAGAACACTGAAGCTTTCTTT

d_call: -
v_call: TRBV21-1
j_call: TRBJ2-7
clone_size: -
cdr3_aa: CASRKDPRGDFSYEQYF
cdr3_nt: TGTGCCAGCAGAAAAGACCCCAGGGGCGACTTCTCCTACGAGCAGTACTTC

d_call: -
v_call: TRBV19
j_call: TRBJ1-5
clone_size: -
cdr3_aa: CASSIDRGGFSQPQHF
cdr3_nt: TGTGCCAGTAGTATAGATCGGGGGGGTTTCAGTCAGCCCCAGCATTTT

d_call: TRBD2
v_call: TRBV4-1
j_call: TRBJ2-2
clone_size: -
cdr3_aa: CASSPIVAGTNTGELFF
cdr3_nt: TGCGCCAGCAGCCCTATTGTAGCGGGAACGAACACCGGGGAGCTGTTTTTT

d_call: TRBD2
v_call: TRBV5-1
j_call: TRBJ2-2
clone_size: few
cdr3_aa: CASSSGLAGEGELFF
cdr3_nt: TGCGCCAGCAGCTCCGGACTAGCGGGAGAGGGGGAGCTGTTTTTT

d_call: -
v_call: TRBV5-1
j_call: TRBJ2-2
clone_size: once
cdr3_aa: CASSGGLRNTGELFF
cdr3_nt: TGCGCCAGCAGCGGGGGACTCCGAAACACCGGGGAGCTGTTTTTT

d_call: TRBD2
v_call: TRBV6-6
j_call: TRBJ2-5
clone_size: -
cdr3_aa: CASSYKREVVETQYF
cdr3_nt: TGTGCCAGCAGTTACAAGCGGGAGGTAGTTGAGACCCAGTACTTC

d_call: -
v_call: TRBV5-6
j_call: TRBJ1-2
clone_size: -
cdr3_aa: CASSLVQGGYTF
cdr3_nt: TGTGCCAGCAGCTTGGTCCAGGGTGGCTACACCTTC

d_call: TRBD2
v_call: TRBV24-1
j_call: TRBJ2-1
clone_size: -
cdr3_aa: CATSRGGLSDEQFF
cdr3_nt: TGTGCCACCAGTCGGGGGGGCCTAAGCGATGAGCAGTTCTTC

d_call: -
v_call: TRBV5-8
j_call: TRBJ2-1
clone_size: -
cdr3_aa: CASSLVGANEQFF
cdr3_nt: TGTGCCAGCAGCTTGGTTGGGGCCAATGAGCAGTTCTTC

d_call: -
v_call: TRBV6-2/TRBV6-3
j_call: TRBJ1-3
clone_size: -
cdr3_aa: CASSYLPGIGNTIYF
cdr3_nt: TGTGCCAGCAGTTATCTCCCCGGGATTGGAAACACCATATATTTT

d_call: TRBD2
v_call: TRBV19
j_call: TRBJ2-1
clone_size: -
cdr3_aa: CATTRTSGRRHNEQFF
cdr3_nt: TGTGCCACCACCAGGACTAGCGGGAGGCGGCACAATGAGCAGTTCTTC

d_call: -
v_call: TRBV28
j_call: TRBJ2-3
clone_size: -
cdr3_aa: CASGGGEAASTDTQYF
cdr3_nt: TGTGCCAGCGGGGGAGGTGAAGCGGCTAGCACAGATACGCAGTATTTT

d_call: TRBD1
v_call: TRBV27
j_call: TRBJ1-2
clone_size: -
cdr3_aa: CASSSLQGRWGYTF
cdr3_nt: TGTGCCAGCAGTTCCCTACAGGGGAGGTGGGGCTACACCTTC

d_call: -
v_call: TRBV23-1
j_call: TRBJ1-3
clone_size: few
cdr3_aa: CASSPVRGSGNTIYF
cdr3_nt: TGCGCCAGCAGCCCCGTACGAGGGTCTGGAAACACCATATATTTT

d_call: -
v_call: TRBV29-1
j_call: TRBJ2-3
clone_size: -
cdr3_aa: CSVESGPKQLSQYF
cdr3_nt: TGCAGCGTTGAGAGTGGGCCCAAGCAGTTGTCGCAGTATTTT

d_call: -
v_call: TRBV18
j_call: TRBJ2-2
clone_size: -
cdr3_aa: CASSPQSGELFF
cdr3_nt: TGTGCCAGCTCACCACAGAGCGGGGAGCTGTTTTTT

d_call: -
v_call: TRBV2
j_call: TRBJ2-7
clone_size: -
cdr3_aa: CASSRDMSSYEQYF
cdr3_nt: TGTGCCAGCAGTCGGGACATGAGCTCCTACGAGCAGTACTTC

d_call: -
v_call: TRBV5-6
j_call: TRBJ2-7
clone_size: -
cdr3_aa: CASSWAGTDDYF
cdr3_nt: TGTGCCAGCAGCTGGGCGGGGACGGACGATTACTTC

d_call: -
v_call: TRBV5-4
j_call: TRBJ1-1
clone_size: -
cdr3_aa: CASSVPGNRVTEAFF
cdr3_nt: TGTGCCAGCAGCGTCCCCGGAAACAGGGTCACTGAAGCTTTCTTT

d_call: TRBD1
v_call: TRBV24-1
j_call: TRBJ1-2
clone_size: -
cdr3_aa: CATSDSGGYGYTF
cdr3_nt: TGTGCCACCAGTGATTCAGGGGGCTATGGCTACACCTTC

d_call: -
v_call: TRBV28
j_call: TRBJ2-3
clone_size: -
cdr3_aa: CASTPNRDTQYF
cdr3_nt: TGTGCCAGCACCCCAAATCGGGATACGCAGTATTTT

d_call: -
v_call: TRBV7-2
j_call: TRBJ1-4
clone_size: -
cdr3_aa: CASSEQGSGEKLFF
cdr3_nt: TGTGCCAGCAGTGAGCAGGGGTCGGGGGAAAAACTGTTTTTT

d_call: -
v_call: TRBV11-2
j_call: TRBJ2-1
clone_size: -
cdr3_aa: CASHNPPYNEQFF
cdr3_nt: TGTGCCAGCCACAACCCCCCTTACAATGAGCAGTTCTTC

d_call: TRBD1
v_call: TRBV5-4
j_call: TRBJ2-3
clone_size: -
cdr3_aa: CASSLEGGAADTQYF
cdr3_nt: TGTGCCAGCAGCTTGGAAGGGGGCGCAGCAGATACGCAGTATTTT

d_call: TRBD2
v_call: TRBV18
j_call: TRBJ2-7
clone_size: -
cdr3_aa: CASSRILSGRAIEQYF
cdr3_nt: TGTGCCAGCTCACGAATCCTTAGCGGGAGGGCGATCGAGCAGTACTTC

d_call: -
v_call: TRBV29-1
j_call: TRBJ2-2
clone_size: -
cdr3_aa: CSVEEGAGELFF
cdr3_nt: TGCAGCGTTGAAGAGGGCGCCGGGGAGCTGTTTTTT

d_call: -
v_call: TRBV11-2
j_call: TRBJ1-5
clone_size: once
cdr3_aa: CASSREGQPQHF
cdr3_nt: TGTGCCAGCAGCCGGGAGGGACAGCCCCAGCATTTT

d_call: -
v_call: TRBV7-9
j_call: TRBJ1-2
clone_size: few
cdr3_aa: CASSLGSAGGGYTF
cdr3_nt: TGTGCCAGCAGCTTAGGCTCCGCCGGGGGTGGCTACACCTTC

d_call: -
v_call: TRBV25-1
j_call: TRBJ1-1
clone_size: -
cdr3_aa: CASSTGPGSGNTEAFF
cdr3_nt: TGTGCCAGCAGCACTGGCCCCGGTTCGGGGAACACTGAAGCTTTCTTT

d_call: -
v_call: TRBV7-6
j_call: TRBJ2-1
clone_size: -
cdr3_aa: CASSLVQGYNEQFF
cdr3_nt: TGTGCCAGCAGCTTAGTGCAGGGATACAATGAGCAGTTCTTC

d_call: TRBD1
v_call: TRBV7-9
j_call: TRBJ1-1
clone_size: -
cdr3_aa: CASSARGATEAFF
cdr3_nt: TGTGCCAGCTCTGCCAGGGGGGCCACTGAAGCTTTCTTT

d_call: -
v_call: TRBV5-1
j_call: TRBJ2-7
clone_size: -
cdr3_aa: CASSLAGTPRGKQYF
cdr3_nt: TGCGCCAGCAGCTTGGCCGGGACACCCCGAGGTAAGCAGTACTTC

d_call: -
v_call: TRBV10-3
j_call: TRBJ2-5
clone_size: -
cdr3_aa: CAIARTEETQYF
cdr3_nt: TGTGCCATCGCTCGGACAGAAGAGACCCAGTACTTC

d_call: -
v_call: TRBV10-1
j_call: TRBJ2-5
clone_size: -
cdr3_aa: CASSSGNANLETQYF
cdr3_nt: TGCGCCAGCAGCTCCGGGAACGCGAATTTAGAGACCCAGTACTTC

d_call: -
v_call: TRBV5-4
j_call: TRBJ1-1
clone_size: once
cdr3_aa: CASSFGHPNTEAFF
cdr3_nt: TGTGCCAGCAGCTTTGGACACCCGAACACTGAAGCTTTCTTT